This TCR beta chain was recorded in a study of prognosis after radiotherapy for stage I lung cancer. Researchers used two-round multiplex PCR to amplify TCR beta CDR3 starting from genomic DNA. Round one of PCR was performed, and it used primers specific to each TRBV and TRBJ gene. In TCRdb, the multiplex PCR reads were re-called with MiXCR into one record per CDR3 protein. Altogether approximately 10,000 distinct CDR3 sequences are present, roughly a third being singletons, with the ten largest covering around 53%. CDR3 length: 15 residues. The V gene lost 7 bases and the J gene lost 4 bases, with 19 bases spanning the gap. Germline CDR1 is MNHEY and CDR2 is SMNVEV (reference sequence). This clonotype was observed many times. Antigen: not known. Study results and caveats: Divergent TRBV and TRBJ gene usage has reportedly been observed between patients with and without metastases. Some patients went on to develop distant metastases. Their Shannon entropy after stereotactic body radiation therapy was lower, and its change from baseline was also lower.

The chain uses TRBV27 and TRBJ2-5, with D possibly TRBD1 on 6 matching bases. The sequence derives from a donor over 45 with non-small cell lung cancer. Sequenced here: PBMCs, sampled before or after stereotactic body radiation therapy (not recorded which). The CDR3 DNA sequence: TGTGCCAGCAATCGACAGGACCAGCGCCCAGAGACCCAGTACTTC. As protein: CASNRQDQRPETQYF.